This T cell receptor beta chain originates from a study of cytomegalovirus exposure and HLA in healthy donors (dated by TCRdb to 2017 to 2019). In the study overall: According to a later analysis, one platform produced both the approximately 110 validation repertoires and the approximately 600 repertoires of the first cohort. To predict cytomegalovirus infection status, the study brought together high-throughput TCR immunosequencing, statistical association of individual TCRs with disease status, and machine learning. Besides the first cohort of about 730 subjects, a separate validation cohort made up of 120 different subjects was used. The aim of the study was to test whether cataloging public T cell receptors could identify signatures of past pathogen exposure. Overall study results and their limits: In vitro tests confirmed that three of the cytomegalovirus-associated TCR beta chains recognize cytomegalovirus antigens. The classifier was reported to diagnose cytomegalovirus status with high specificity and sensitivity in both the original and validation cohorts. All 120 or so repertoires were used to score co-occurrence in the validation cohort in a later analysis, because that analysis had no HLA typing for the cohort. While some public TCRs were present in many individuals, most TCR sequences turned up only very rarely across donors. Subsequent analysis determined that TCRs grouped into clusters in the first cohort also showed a tendency toward co-occurrence across the 120 or so validation repertoires, and 85% to 95% of cluster scores exceeded 0. According to the authors, the approach could potentially be generalized to other disease states and immunological phenotypes. In the study, about 150 TCR beta chains were listed as associated with cytomegalovirus.

For this clone: Its target antigen remains unknown. It has no much larger one-base neighbor in the sample; base qualities were not kept.

Separate from the approximately 700-subject first cohort, the validation cohort of 90 to 150 subjects was the group to which the donors belonged. The protocol used for the library was the immunoSEQ multiplex PCR assay. Per the original workflow: A statistical classification framework was built to diagnose cytomegalovirus status from the catalog of TCR beta chain sequences. TCRdb limited this immuneACCESS table to in-frame rearrangements with V and J called. A share of clones is missing; checked studies link under half to unresolved V genes, and the rest is unexplained. V and J calls and clone size are given by that table; D and trimming were obtained from the DNA. This sample gives 100,000 or so clones in total; 85% to 95% of them show up just once. The leading ten clones occupy roughly 0.82% of the sample. CDR1 and CDR2 were assigned from the germline V gene as SGHRS and YFSETQ. Trimming leaves V shorter by 4 bases and J shorter by 7 bases, with the junction holding 12 bases beyond the gene matches. Including the terminal cysteine and phenylalanine, the CDR3 comprises 16 residues. Solely the CDR3 DNA is kept, with 48 bases framed from the first base.

The rearranged segments are TRBV5-1 and TRBJ2-1; 9 central bases correspond to TRBD2. The TCR originated in a young woman in good health and CMV-seronegative. The sample comprised PBMCs. The bases read TGCGCCAGCAGCAGCCGTGATAGCGGGAGTTCGAATGAGCAGTTCTTC. This yields the protein CASSSRDSGSSNEQFF. The variable domain in full, with residues beyond the CDR3 obtained from the reference TRBV5-1 and TRBJ2-1 genes, is KAGVTQTPRYLIKTRGQQVTLSCSPISGHRSVSWYQQTPGQGLQFLFEYFSETQRNKGNFPGRFSGRQFSNSRSEMNVSTLELGDSALYLCASSSRDSGSSNEQFFGPGTRLTVL.